This entry features one T cell receptor beta chain sequence. What it binds is unknown. This sample includes further DNA sequences coding for the same CDR3. Selected positively for CCR7 and CD45RO-negative, naive CD8 cells excluded terminally differentiated effector memory CD45RA+ cells. The CDR3 contains 14 residues. Germline loops: CDR1 SGDLS, CDR2 YYNGEE. V lost 2 bases to trimming and J lost 1 base, with 8 bases between them. This entry is derived from a study of shared clonotypes between healthy human individuals. Findings of the study overall: Several donors showed sharing of about 5.5% of naive CD4 clonotypes. An expected dependence of interdonor clonotype sharing on sequencing depth was noted.

An assay was performed, and its level was deep. Here immunoSEQ multiplex PCR was the method, and the copy in TCRdb shows in-frame clones only, minus some. This sample has hundreds of thousands of clones, with 95% to 96% found just once. Sample: naive CD8+ T cells sorted from blood. The genes are TRBV9 and TRBJ2-3, with D perhaps TRBD1 (5 bases). The receptor was isolated from a woman in her thirties in good health. The CDR3 loop is CASSVARGTDTQYF. CDR3 in DNA: TGTGCCAGCAGCGTGGCCAGGGGCACAGATACGCAGTATTTT.